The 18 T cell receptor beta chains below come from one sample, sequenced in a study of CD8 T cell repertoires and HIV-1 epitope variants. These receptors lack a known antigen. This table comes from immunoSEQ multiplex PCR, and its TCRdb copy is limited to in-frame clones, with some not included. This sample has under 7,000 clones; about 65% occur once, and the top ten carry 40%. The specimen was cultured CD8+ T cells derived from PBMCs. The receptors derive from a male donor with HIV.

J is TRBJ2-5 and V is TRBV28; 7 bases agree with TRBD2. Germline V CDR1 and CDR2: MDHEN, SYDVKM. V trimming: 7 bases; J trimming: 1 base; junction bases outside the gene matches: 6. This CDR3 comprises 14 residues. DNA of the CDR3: TGTGCCAGCACCCCGGGGGGTTTCCAAGAGACCCAGTACTTC. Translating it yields CASTPGGFQETQYF. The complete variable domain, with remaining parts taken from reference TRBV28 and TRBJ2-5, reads DVKVTQSSRYLVKRTGEKVFLECVQDMDHENMFWYRQDPGLGLRLIYFSYDVKMKEKGDIPEGYSVSREKKERFSLILESASTNQTSMYLCASTPGGFQETQYFGPGTRLLVL.

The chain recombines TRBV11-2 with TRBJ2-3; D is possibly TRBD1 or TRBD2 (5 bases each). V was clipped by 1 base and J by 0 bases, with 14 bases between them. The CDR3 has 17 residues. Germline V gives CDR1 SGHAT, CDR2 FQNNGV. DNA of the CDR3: TGTGCCAGCAGCTTAGTGGCAGGGTCGGGGAGCACAGATACGCAGTATTTT. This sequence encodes CASSLVAGSGSTDTQYF.

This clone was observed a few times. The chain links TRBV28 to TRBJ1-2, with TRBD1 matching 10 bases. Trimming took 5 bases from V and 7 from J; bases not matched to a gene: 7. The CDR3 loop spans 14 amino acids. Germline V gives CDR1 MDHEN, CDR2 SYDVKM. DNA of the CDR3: TGTGCCAGCAGTCCCTCTCGGACAGGGGGTGGCTACACCTTC. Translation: CASSPSRTGGGYTF.

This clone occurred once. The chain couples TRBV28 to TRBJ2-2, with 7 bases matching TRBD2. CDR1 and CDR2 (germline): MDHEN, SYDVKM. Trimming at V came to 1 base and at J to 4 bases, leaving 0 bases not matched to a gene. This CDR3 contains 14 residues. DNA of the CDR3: TGTGCCAGCAGTTTATCGGGGGGCACCGGGGAGCTGTTTTTT. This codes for CASSLSGGTGELFF.

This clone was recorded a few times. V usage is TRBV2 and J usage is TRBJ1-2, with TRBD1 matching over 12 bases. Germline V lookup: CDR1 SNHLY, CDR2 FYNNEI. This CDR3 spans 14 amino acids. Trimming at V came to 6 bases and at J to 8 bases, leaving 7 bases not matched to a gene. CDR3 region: CASSDRDRGLGYTF. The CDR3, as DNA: TGTGCCAGCAGCGACCGGGACAGGGGGCTCGGCTACACCTTC.

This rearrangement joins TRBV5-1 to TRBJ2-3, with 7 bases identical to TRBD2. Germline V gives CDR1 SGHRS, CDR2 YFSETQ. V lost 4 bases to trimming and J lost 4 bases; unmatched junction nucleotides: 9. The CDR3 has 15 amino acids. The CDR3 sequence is CASSAGTTGADTQYF. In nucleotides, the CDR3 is TGCGCCAGCAGCGCCGGGACTACCGGTGCAGATACGCAGTATTTT.

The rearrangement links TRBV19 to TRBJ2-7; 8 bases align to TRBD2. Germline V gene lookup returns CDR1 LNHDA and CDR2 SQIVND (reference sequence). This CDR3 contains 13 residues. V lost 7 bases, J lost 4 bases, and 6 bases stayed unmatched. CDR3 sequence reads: CASNPSGGYEQYF. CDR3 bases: TGTGCCAGTAACCCGAGCGGGGGATACGAGCAGTACTTC.

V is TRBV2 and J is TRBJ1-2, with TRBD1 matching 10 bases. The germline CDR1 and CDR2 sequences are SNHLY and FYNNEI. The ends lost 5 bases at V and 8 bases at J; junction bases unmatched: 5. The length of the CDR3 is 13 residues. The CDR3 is CASSSGTGEGYTF. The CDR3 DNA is TGTGCCAGCAGTTCCGGGACAGGGGAAGGCTACACCTTC. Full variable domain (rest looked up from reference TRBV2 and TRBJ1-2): EPEVTQTPSHQVTQMGQEVILRCVPISNHLYFYWYRQILGQKVEFLVSFYNNEISEKSEIFDDQFSVERPDGSNFTLKIRSTKLEDSAMYFCASSSGTGEGYTFGSGTRLTVV.

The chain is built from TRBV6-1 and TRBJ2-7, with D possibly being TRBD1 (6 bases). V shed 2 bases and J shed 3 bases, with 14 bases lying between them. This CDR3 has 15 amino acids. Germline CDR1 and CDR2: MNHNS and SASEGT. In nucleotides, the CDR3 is TGTGCCAGCAGTGAACTCGCAGGGGTCTTCTACGAGCAGTACTTC. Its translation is CASSELAGVFYEQYF.

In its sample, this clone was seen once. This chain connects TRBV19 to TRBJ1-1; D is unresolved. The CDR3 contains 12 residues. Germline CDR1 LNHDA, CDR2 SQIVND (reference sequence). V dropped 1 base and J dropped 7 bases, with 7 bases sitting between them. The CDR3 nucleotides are TGTGCCAGTAGTATAGGAGTGGGTGAAGCTTTCTTT. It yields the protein CASSIGVGEAFF.

The CDR3 sequence is CASSLLLQGSYEQYF. In DNA form, the CDR3 reads TGTGCCAGCAGCTTGTTATTACAGGGTTCGTACGAGCAGTACTTC. The rearrangement joins TRBV5-6 to TRBJ2-7, with D perhaps TRBD1 (6 bases). Trimming shortened V by 1 base and J by 4 bases, and 15 bases separated the two germline ends. CDR1 and CDR2 from the germline V gene are SGHDT and YYEEEE. This CDR3 spans 15 amino acids.

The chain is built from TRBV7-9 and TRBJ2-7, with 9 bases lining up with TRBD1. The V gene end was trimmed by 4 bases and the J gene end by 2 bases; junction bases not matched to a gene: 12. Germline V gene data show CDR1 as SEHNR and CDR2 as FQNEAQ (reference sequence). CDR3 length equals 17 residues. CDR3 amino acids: CASSSQGQGGNTYEQYF. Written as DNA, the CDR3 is TGTGCCAGCAGCTCCCAGGGACAGGGAGGTAACACCTACGAGCAGTACTTC.

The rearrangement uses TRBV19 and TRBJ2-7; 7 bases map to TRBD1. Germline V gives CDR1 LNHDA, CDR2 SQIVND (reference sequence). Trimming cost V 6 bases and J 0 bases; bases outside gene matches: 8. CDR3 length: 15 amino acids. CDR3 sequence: CASSQGTASSYEQYF. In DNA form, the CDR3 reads TGTGCCAGTAGCCAAGGGACAGCAAGCTCCTACGAGCAGTACTTC. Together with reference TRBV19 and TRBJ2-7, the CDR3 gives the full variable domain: DGGITQSPKYLFRKEGQNVTLSCEQNLNHDAMYWYRQDPGQGLRLIYYSQIVNDFQKGDIAEGYSVSREKKESFPLTVTSAQKNPTAFYLCASSQGTASSYEQYFGPGTRLTVT.

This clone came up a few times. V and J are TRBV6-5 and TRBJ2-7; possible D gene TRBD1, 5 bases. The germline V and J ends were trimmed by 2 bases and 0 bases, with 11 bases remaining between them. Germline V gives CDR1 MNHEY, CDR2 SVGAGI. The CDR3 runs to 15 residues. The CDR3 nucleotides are TGTGCCAGCAGTTACGTCCCTGGGGCCTCCTACGAGCAGTACTTC. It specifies CASSYVPGASYEQYF.

Here the CDR3 reads CASSLVGGAYNEQFF. For the CDR3, the DNA is TGTGCCAGCAGCTTAGTAGGGGGCGCCTACAATGAGCAGTTCTTC. This chain connects TRBV7-2 to TRBJ2-1; 7 positions agree with TRBD1. Per the germline V gene, CDR1 is SGHTA and CDR2 is FQGNSA. The CDR3 has 15 residues. V trimming: 1 base; J trimming: 2 bases; junction bases outside the gene matches: 2.

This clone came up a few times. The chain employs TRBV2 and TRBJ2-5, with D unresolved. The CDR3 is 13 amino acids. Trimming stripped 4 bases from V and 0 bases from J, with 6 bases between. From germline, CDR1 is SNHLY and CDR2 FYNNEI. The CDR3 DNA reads TGTGCCAGCAGTGTCTGGTACCAAGAGACCCAGTACTTC. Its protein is CASSVWYQETQYF.

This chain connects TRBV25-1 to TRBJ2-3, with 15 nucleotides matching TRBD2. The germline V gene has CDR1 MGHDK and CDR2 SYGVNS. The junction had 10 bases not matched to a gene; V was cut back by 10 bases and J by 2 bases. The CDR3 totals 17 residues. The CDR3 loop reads CATMGLAGGPDTDTQYF. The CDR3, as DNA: TGTGCCACCATGGGACTAGCGGGAGGCCCAGACACAGATACGCAGTATTTT. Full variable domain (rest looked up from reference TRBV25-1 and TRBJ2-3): EADIYQTPRYLVIGTGKKITLECSQTMGHDKMYWYQQDPGMELHLIHYSYGVNSTEKGDLSSESTVSRIRTEHFPLTLESARPSHTSQYLCATMGLAGGPDTDTQYFGPGTRLTVL.

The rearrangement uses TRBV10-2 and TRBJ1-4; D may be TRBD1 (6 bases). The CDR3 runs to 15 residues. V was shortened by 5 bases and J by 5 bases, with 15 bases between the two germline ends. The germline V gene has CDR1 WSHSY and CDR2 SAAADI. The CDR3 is CASSTDDRLNEKLFF. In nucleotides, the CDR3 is TGCGCCAGCAGTACCGATGACAGGTTAAATGAAAAACTGTTTTTT.